This T cell receptor beta chain was sequenced for a study of cytotoxic CD8 clonotypes in ibrutinib-treated CLL. As for the study in general: Sample averages reached 250,000 or so productive templates and tens of thousands of productive rearrangements.

Cryopreserved PBMCs were the source of around 2 micrograms of genomic DNA, which went to TCR beta libraries. Libraries were prepared by immunoSEQ multiplex PCR; TCRdb keeps only in-frame clonotypes and omits some of them. The table shows approximately 57,000 clones, with 45% to 70% occurring only once. General study results and limits: Baseline clonality, higher than in age-matched healthy donors, tracked circulating CD8+ T-cell counts.

Regarding this clone: The antigen is unknown.

The V end lost 2 bases, the J end lost 3 bases, and 5 bases lay between the germline ends. CDR1 is GTSNPN and CDR2 is SVGIG in the germline V gene (reference sequence). The length of the CDR3 is 12 residues. The clonotype originates from a human donor with chronic lymphocytic leukemia. The input for sequencing was PBMCs, taken after 24 months of ibrutinib treatment. The chain joins TRBV30 to TRBJ2-1; no clear D gene. In DNA form, the CDR3 reads TGTGCCTGGAGTATCGACTACAATGAGCAGTTCTTC. It translates to CAWSIDYNEQFF.